What follows are 8 T cell receptor beta chains derived from one specimen sequenced in a study of chemoradiotherapy in HPV16-positive cancers. Profiling relied on immunoSEQ multiplex PCR, and the TCRdb table lists in-frame clones only, not all of them. The sample includes 3,000 to 4,000 clones, roughly 94% of them seen just once. Sample acquisition took place from a patient who underwent chemoradiotherapy. These TCRs come from a human donor with HPV-associated anogenital cancer.

The J gene is TRBJ2-2, the V gene TRBV6-5; D remains unclear. Trimming stripped 2 bases from V and 0 bases from J, with 7 bases between. Germline assignment: CDR1 MNHEY and CDR2 SVGAGI. The CDR3 spans 15 residues. CDR3 sequence (DNA): TGTGCCAGCAGTTACACTACAGCGAACACCGGGGAGCTGTTTTTT. Amino acid sequence: CASSYTTANTGELFF.

In regard to this clone: At one of its ends the junction is not consistent with the germline gene, which may arise from a read error. The V gene is TRBV7-9, the J gene TRBJ1-2, with 7 positions matching TRBD1. The CDR3 length is 15 residues. Germline V gene lookup returns CDR1 SEHNR and CDR2 FQNEAQ (reference sequence). The CDR3 region has the DNA TGTGCCGGCAGCTTAGAGGTCGGGACAGTCTATGGCTACACCTTC. It codes for CAGSLEVGTVYGYTF.

In its sample, this clone was seen a few times. The V gene is TRBV7-2, the J gene TRBJ2-7; perhaps D is TRBD1 or TRBD2 (5 bases each). The CDR3 is 15 residues long. Per germline, CDR1 SGHTA and CDR2 FQGNSA. V was clipped by 2 bases and J by 7 bases, with 18 bases between them. This CDR3 is CASSLSGTGPSEQYF. The CDR3 coding sequence is TGTGCCAGCAGCTTAAGTGGGACGGGACCTAGTGAGCAGTACTTC. Based on the CDR3 plus reference TRBV7-2 and TRBJ2-7, the full variable domain is GAGVSQSPSNKVTEKGKDVELRCDPISGHTALYWYRQSLGQGLEFLIYFQGNSAPDKSGLPSDRFSAERTGGSVSTLTIQRTQQEDSAVYLCASSLSGTGPSEQYFGPGTRLTVT.

The CDR3 coding sequence is TGCGCCAGCAGCTTGGAAGGGTTGGAGACCCAGTACTTC. Its translation: CASSLEGLETQYF. The chain recombines TRBV5-1 with TRBJ2-5, with no clear D. The CDR3 has 13 residues. Germline loops: CDR1 SGHRS, CDR2 YFSETQ. The V end was cut by 0 bases, the J end by 5 bases, with 8 bases between. Filled out from reference TRBV5-1 and TRBJ2-5, the complete variable domain reads KAGVTQTPRYLIKTRGQQVTLSCSPISGHRSVSWYQQTPGQGLQFLFEYFSETQRNKGNFPGRFSGRQFSNSRSEMNVSTLELGDSALYLCASSLEGLETQYFGPGTRLLVL.

The V gene is TRBV11-2, the J gene TRBJ2-3; D remains ambiguous. From germline, CDR1 is SGHAT and CDR2 FQNNGV. This CDR3 comprises 16 residues. The ends were cut back, 3 bases at V and 2 bases at J, with 15 bases in the middle. For the CDR3, the DNA is TGTGCCAGCAGCTTGGAGATCGTGGGAAACACAGATACGCAGTATTTT. Residues: CASSLEIVGNTDTQYF.

The chain joins TRBV15 to TRBJ1-5, with D maybe TRBD1 (5 bases). The V end lost 6 bases, the J end lost 1 base, and 19 bases lay between the germline ends. Germline CDR1 LNHNV, CDR2 YYDKDF (reference sequence). This CDR3 contains 17 residues. The CDR3 region is CATRGDHMGFSNQPQHF. Here the CDR3 DNA reads TGTGCCACCAGGGGGGACCACATGGGATTCAGCAATCAGCCCCAGCATTTT.

The chain uses TRBV9 and TRBJ1-1; 11 nucleotides agree with TRBD1. J was trimmed by 6 bases and V by 3 bases; bases with no gene match: 1. CDR1 SGDLS and CDR2 YYNGEE come from the germline V gene. CDR3 length: 13 amino acids. The CDR3 spells CASSGGQGAEAFF. CDR3 sequence (DNA): TGTGCCAGCAGCGGGGGACAGGGGGCTGAAGCTTTCTTT.

This clone has a single count. This chain connects TRBV2 to TRBJ1-1; TRBD1 agrees at 8 bases. Germline loops: CDR1 SNHLY, CDR2 FYNNEI. CDR3 length: 14 residues. The trim removed 8 bases at V and 5 bases at J, leaving 10 bases unmatched. CDR3 sequence reads: CASLRTGGFTEAFF. The CDR3, as DNA: TGTGCCAGCCTGCGAACAGGGGGGTTTACTGAAGCTTTCTTT.